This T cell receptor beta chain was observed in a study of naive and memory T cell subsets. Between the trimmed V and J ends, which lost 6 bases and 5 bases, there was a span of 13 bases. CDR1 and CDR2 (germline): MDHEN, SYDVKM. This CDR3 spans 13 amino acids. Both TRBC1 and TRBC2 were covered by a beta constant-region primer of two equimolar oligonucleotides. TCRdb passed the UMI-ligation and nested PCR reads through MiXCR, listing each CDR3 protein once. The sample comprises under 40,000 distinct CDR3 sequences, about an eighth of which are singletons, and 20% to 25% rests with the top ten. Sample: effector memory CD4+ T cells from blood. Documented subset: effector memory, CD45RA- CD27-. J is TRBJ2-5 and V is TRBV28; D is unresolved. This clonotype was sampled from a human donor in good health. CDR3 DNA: TGTGCCAGCAGGGGCGCGAGTGTGGAGACCCAGTACTTC. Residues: CASRGASVETQYF.